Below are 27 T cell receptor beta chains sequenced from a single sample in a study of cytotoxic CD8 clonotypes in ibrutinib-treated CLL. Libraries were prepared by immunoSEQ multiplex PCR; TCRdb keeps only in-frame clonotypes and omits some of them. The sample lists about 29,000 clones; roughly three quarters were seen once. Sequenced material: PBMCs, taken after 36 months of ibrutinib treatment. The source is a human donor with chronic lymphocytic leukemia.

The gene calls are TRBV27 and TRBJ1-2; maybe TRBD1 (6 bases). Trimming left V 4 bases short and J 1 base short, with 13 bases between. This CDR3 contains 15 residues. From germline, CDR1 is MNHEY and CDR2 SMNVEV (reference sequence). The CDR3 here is CASSSTGHLNYGYTF. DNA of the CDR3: TGTGCCAGCAGTTCTACGGGACATCTTAACTATGGCTACACCTTC.

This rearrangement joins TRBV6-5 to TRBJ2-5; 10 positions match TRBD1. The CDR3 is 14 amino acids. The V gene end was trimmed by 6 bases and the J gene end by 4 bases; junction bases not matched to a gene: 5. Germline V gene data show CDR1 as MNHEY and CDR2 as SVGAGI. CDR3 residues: CASSTDRGRETQYF. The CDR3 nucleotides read TGTGCCAGCAGCACTGACAGGGGGCGAGAGACCCAGTACTTC.

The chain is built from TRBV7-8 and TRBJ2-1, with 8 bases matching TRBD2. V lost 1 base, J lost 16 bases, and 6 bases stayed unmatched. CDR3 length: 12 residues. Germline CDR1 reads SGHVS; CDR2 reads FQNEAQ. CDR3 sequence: CASSLVFGGAFF. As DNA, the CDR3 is TGTGCCAGCAGCTTAGTTTTCGGGGGGGCTTTCTTC.

CDR3 sequence: CASSPTGPTQPQHF. The CDR3, as DNA: TGTGCCAGTAGTCCGACAGGGCCCACCCAGCCCCAGCATTTT. The chain employs TRBV19 and TRBJ1-5, with 7 nucleotides matching TRBD1. The J segment lost 7 bases and the V segment lost 5 bases, leaving 8 bases of the junction unmatched. The CDR3 sequence is 14 residues long. Germline CDR1 reads LNHDA; CDR2 reads SQIVND (reference sequence).

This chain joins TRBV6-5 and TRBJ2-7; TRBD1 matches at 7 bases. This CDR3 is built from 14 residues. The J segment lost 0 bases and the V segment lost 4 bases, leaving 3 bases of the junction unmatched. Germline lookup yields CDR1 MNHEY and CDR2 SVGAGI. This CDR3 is CASSLTGSSYEQYF. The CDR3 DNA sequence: TGTGCCAGCAGTTTGACAGGGAGCTCCTACGAGCAGTACTTC.

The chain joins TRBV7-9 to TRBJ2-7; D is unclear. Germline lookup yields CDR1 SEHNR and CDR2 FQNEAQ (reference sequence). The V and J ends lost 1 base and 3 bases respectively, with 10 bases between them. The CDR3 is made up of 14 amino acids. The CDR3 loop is CASSLESGFYEQYF. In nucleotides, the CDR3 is TGTGCCAGCAGCTTAGAATCTGGGTTCTACGAGCAGTACTTC.

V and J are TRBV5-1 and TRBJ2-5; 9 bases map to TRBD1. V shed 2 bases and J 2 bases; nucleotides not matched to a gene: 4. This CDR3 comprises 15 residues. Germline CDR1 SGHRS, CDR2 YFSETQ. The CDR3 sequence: CASSLIGTGQETQYF. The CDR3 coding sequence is TGCGCCAGCAGCTTAATAGGGACAGGGCAAGAGACCCAGTACTTC.

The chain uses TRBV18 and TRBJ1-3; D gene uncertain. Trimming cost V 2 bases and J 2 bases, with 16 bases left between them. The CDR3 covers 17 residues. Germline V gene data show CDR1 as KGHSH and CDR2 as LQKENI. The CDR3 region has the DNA TGTGCCAGCTCACCAAAAGGAGGAAGAGGGCCTGGAAACACCATATATTTT. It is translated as CASSPKGGRGPGNTIYF. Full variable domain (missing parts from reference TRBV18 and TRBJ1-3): NAGVMQNPRHLVRRRGQEARLRCSPMKGHSHVYWYRQLPEEGLKFMVYLQKENIIDESGMPKERFSAEFPKEGPSILRIQQVVRGDSAAYFCASSPKGGRGPGNTIYFGEGSWLTVV.

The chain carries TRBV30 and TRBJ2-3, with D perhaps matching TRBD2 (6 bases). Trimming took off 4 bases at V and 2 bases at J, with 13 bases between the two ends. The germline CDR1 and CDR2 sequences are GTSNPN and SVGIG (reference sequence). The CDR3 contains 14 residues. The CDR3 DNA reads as TGTGCCTGGAACATAGCGGTACTCACAGATACGCAGTATTTT. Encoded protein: CAWNIAVLTDTQYF. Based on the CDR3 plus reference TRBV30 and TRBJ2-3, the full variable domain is SQTIHQWPATLVQPVGSPLSLECTVEGTSNPNLYWYRQAAGRGLQLLFYSVGIGQISSEVPQNLSASRPQDRQFILSSKKLLLSDSGFYLCAWNIAVLTDTQYFGPGTRLTVL.

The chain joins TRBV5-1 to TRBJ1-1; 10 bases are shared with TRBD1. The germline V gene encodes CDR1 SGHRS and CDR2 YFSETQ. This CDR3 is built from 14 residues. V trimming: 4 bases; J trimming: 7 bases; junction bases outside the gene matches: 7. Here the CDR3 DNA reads TGCGCCAGCAGCATGGACAGGGGGGTGAGTGAAGCTTTCTTT. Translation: CASSMDRGVSEAFF.

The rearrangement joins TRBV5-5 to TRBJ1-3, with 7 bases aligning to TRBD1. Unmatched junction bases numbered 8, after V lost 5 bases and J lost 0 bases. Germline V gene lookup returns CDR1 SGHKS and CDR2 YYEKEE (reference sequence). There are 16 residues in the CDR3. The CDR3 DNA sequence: TGTGCCAGCAGGGCGACAGGGAACCCCTCTGGAAACACCATATATTTT. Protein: CASRATGNPSGNTIYF.

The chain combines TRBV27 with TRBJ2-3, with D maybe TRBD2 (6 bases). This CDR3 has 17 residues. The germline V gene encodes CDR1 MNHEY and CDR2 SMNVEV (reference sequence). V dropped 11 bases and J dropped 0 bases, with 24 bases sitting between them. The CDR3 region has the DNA TGTGCCTCGAGGCGGGGATTTCTGGGCCCTAGCACAGATACGCAGTATTTT. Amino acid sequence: CASRRGFLGPSTDTQYF.

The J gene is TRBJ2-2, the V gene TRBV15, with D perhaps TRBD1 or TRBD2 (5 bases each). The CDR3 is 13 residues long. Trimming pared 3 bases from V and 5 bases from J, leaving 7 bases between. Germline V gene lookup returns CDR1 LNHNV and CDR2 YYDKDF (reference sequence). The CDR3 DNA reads TGTGCCACCAGCAGGGGACGGACCGGGGAGCTGTTTTTT. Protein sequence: CATSRGRTGELFF.

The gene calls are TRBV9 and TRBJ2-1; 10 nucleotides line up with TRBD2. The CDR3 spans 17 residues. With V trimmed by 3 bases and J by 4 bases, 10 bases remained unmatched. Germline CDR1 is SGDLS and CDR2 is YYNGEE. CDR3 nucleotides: TGTGCCAGCAGCGGTGCTCCGACTAGCGGGCGGTACAATGAGCAGTTCTTC. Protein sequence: CASSGAPTSGRYNEQFF.

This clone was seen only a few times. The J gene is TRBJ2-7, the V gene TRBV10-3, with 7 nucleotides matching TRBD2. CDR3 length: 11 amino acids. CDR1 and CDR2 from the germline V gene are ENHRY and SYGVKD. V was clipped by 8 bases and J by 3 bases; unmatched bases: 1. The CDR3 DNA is TGTGCCATCGGGGGGGGCTACGAGCAGTACTTC. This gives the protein CAIGGGYEQYF.

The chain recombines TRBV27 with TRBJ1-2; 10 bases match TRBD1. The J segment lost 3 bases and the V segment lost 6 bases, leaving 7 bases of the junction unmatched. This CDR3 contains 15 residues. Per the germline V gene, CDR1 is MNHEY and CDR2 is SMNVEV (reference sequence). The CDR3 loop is CASRPDRGLDYGYTF. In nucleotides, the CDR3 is TGTGCCAGCAGACCCGACAGGGGGCTAGACTATGGCTACACCTTC.

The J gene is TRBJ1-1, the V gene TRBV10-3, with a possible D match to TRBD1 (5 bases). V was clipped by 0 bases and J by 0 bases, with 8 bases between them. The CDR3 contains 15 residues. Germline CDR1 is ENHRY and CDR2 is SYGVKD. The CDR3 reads CAISESRGMNTEAFF. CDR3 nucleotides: TGTGCCATCAGTGAGTCTCGGGGGATGAACACTGAAGCTTTCTTT.

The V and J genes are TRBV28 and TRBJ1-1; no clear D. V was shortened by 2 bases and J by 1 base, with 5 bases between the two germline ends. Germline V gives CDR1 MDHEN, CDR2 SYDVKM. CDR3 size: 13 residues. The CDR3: CASSLDGNTEAFF. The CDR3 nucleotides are TGTGCCAGCAGTTTAGACGGGAACACTGAAGCTTTCTTT.

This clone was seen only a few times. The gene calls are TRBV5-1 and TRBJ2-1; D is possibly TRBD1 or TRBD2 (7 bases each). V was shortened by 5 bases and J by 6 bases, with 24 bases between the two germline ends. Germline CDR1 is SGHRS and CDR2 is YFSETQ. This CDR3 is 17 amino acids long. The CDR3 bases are TGCGCCAGCAGTCAAACACCCCAACAGGGGAGGGGCAATGAGCAGTTCTTC. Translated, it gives CASSQTPQQGRGNEQFF.

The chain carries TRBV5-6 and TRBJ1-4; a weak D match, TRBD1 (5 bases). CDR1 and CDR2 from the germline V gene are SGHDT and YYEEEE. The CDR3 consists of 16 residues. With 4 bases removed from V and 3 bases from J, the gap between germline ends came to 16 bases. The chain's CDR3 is CASSKVGDGSNEKLFF. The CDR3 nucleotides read TGTGCCAGCAGCAAGGTTGGGGACGGCTCTAATGAAAAACTGTTTTTT. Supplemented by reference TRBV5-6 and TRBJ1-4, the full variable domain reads DAGVTQSPTHLIKTRGQQVTLRCSPKSGHDTVSWYQQALGQGPQFIFQYYEEEERQRGNFPDRFSGHQFPNYSSELNVNALLLGDSALYLCASSKVGDGSNEKLFFGSGTQLSVL.

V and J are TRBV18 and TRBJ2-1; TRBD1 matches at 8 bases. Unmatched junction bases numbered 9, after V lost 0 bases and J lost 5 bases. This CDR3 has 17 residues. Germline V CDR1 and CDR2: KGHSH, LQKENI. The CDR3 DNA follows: TGTGCCAGCTCACCACCAACAATACCGGGACAGGACAATGAGCAGTTCTTC. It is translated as CASSPPTIPGQDNEQFF.

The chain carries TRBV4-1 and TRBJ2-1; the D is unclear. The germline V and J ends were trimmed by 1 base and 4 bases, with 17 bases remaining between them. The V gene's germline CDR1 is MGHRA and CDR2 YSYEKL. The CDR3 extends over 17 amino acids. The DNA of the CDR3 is TGCGCCAGCAGCCAAGGATCGGTACAACCGGATTACAATGAGCAGTTCTTC. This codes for CASSQGSVQPDYNEQFF.

The CDR3 region has the DNA TGTGCCAGCAGTCCCCGAGGGTCCTACGAGCAGTACTTC. This translates into CASSPRGSYEQYF. This rearrangement joins TRBV7-6 to TRBJ2-7; tentative D call: TRBD2 (5 bases). Germline lookup yields CDR1 SGHVS and CDR2 FNYEAQ. Between the trimmed V and J ends, which lost 6 bases and 1 base, there was a span of 10 bases. The CDR3 runs 13 residues.

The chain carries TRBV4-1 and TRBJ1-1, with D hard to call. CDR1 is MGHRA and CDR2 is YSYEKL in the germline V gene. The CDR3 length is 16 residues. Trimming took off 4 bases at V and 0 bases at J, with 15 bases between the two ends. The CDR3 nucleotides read TGCGCCAGCAGCCTTATCGGGAGGAGAATGAACACTGAAGCTTTCTTT. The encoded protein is CASSLIGRRMNTEAFF.

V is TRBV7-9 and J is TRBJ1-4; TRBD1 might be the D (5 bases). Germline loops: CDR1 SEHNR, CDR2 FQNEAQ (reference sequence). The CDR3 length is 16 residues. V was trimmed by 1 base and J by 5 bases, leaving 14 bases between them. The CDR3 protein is CASSLGDGTLNEKLFF. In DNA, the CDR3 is TGTGCCAGCAGCTTAGGCGACGGGACTCTCAATGAAAAACTGTTTTTT.

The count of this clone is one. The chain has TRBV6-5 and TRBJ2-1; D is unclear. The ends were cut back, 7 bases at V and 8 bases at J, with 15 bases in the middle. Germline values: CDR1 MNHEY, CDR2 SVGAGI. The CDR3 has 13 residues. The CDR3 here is CASKARPADEQFF. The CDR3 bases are TGTGCCAGCAAAGCCAGGCCAGCAGATGAGCAGTTCTTC.

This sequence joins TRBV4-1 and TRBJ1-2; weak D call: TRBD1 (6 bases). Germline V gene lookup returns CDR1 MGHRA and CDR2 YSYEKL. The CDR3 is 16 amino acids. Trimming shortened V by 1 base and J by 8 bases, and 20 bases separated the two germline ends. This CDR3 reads CASSQVGGQGPGGYTF. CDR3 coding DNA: TGCGCCAGCAGCCAAGTAGGAGGGCAGGGGCCCGGGGGCTACACCTTC.